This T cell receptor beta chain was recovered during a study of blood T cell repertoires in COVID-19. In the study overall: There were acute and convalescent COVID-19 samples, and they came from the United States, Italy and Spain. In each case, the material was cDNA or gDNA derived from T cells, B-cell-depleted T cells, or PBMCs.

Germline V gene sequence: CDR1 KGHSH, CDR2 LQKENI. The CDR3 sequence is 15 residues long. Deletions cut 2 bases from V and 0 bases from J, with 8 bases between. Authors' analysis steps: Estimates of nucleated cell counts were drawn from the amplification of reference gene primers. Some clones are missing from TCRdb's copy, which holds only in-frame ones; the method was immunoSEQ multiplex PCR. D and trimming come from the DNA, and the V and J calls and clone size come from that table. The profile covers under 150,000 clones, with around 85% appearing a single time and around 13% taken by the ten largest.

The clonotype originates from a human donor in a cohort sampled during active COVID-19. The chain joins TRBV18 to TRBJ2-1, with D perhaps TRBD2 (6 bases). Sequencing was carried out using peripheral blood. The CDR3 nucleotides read TGTGCCAGCTCACCAGCGGGGATCTCCTACAATGAGCAGTTCTTC. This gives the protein CASSPAGISYNEQFF.